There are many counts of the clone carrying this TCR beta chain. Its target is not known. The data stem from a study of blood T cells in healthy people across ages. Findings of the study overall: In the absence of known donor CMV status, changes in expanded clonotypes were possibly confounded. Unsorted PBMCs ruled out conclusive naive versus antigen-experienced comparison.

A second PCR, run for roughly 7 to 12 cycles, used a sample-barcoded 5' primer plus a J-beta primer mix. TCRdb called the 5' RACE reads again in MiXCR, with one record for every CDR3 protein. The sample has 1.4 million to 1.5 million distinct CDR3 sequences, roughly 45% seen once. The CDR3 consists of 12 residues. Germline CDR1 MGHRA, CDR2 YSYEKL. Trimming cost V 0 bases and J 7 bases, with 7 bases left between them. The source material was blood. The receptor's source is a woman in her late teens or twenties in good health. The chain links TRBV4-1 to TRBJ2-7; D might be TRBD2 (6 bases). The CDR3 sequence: CASSQDAGEQYF. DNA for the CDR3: TGCGCCAGCAGCCAAGATGCGGGAGAGCAGTACTTC.